This TCR beta chain was sequenced during a study of cytomegalovirus exposure and HLA in healthy donors. Study findings and constraints: In an earlier analysis, most TCR beta V segments were productive about 87% or about 30% of the time.

Turning to this clone: What it binds is not known.

This CDR3 comprises 15 residues. Looked up from germline, CDR1 is SEHNR and CDR2 is FQNEAQ (reference sequence). Losses at the gene ends were 5 bases for V and 9 bases for J; bases not matched to a gene: 13. With 60 Vbeta and 13 Jbeta primers, the PCR was carried out. The assay was immunoSEQ multiplex PCR, and TCRdb's table has in-frame clones only and misses some. The data contain about 160,000 clones, roughly 85% of them singletons. The sequencing input was PBMCs. The V and J genes are TRBV7-9 and TRBJ2-1, with 7 bases matching TRBD2. The TCR was taken from a man between 18 and 35 years old in good health and CMV-seropositive. Here the CDR3 reads CASSQLAGVHIEQFF. The CDR3, as DNA: TGTGCCAGCAGCCAGCTGGCGGGGGTACACATTGAGCAGTTCTTC.